The clone carrying this T cell receptor beta chain was seen ten or more times. TCRdb reprocessed the 5' RACE reads via MiXCR and lists one record per CDR3 protein. The table lists some 50,000 distinct CDR3 sequences, around 1.9% of them singletons. The sample is drawn from a study of neurological immune-mediated disorders. CDR3 size: 17 residues. Losses at the gene ends were 0 bases for V and 4 bases for J; bases not matched to a gene: 5. CDR1 is LGHDT and CDR2 is YNNKEL in the germline V gene (reference sequence). The J gene is TRBJ2-2, the V gene TRBV3-1, with 10 bases identical to TRBD2. The specimen was PBMCs. The clonotype originates from a woman aged 40 to 50 with multiple sclerosis. The CDR3 here is CASSQDVASGSTGELFF. CDR3 in DNA: TGTGCCAGCAGCCAAGACGTTGCTAGCGGGAGCACCGGGGAGCTGTTTTTT.